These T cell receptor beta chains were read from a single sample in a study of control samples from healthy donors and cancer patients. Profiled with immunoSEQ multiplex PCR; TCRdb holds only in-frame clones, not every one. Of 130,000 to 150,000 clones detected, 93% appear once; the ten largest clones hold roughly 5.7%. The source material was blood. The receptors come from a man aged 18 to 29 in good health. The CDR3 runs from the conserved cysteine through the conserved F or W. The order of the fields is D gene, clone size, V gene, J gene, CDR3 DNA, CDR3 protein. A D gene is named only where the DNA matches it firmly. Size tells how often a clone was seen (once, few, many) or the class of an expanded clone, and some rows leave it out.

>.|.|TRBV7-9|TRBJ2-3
TGTGCCAGCAGCTTTTGGACTCCCACAGATACGCAGTATTTT
CASSFWTPTDTQYF
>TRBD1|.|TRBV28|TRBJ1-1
TGTGCCAGCAGCCCTGGGACAGCCGAAGCTTTCTTT
CASSPGTAEAFF
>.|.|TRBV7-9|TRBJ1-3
TGTGCCAGCAGCTTAATTGACTCTGGAAACACCATATATTTT
CASSLIDSGNTIYF
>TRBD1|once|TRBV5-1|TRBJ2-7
TGCGCCAGCAGCTTGATGTCAGGGGGTTCCTACGAGCAGTACTTC
CASSLMSGGSYEQYF
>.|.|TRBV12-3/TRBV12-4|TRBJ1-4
TGTGCCAGCAGTTTCCGGGGGGAAAAACTGTTTTTT
CASSFRGEKLFF
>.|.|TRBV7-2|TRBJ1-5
TGTGCCAGCAGCTTAGTAGGCCAGCCCCAGCATTTT
CASSLVGQPQHF
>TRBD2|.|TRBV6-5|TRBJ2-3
TGTGCCGTCCTAGCGGGAGTAGGAGATACGCAGTATTTT
CAVLAGVGDTQYF
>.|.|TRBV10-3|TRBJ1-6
TGTGCCATCAGTGGGGGGACTGTTGATGAGGATTCACCCCTCCACTTT
CAISGGTVDEDSPLHF
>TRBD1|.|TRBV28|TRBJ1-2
TGTGCCAGCAGCTCCCCACAGGGGGCGGGCTATGGCTACACCTTC
CASSSPQGAGYGYTF
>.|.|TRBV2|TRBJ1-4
TGTGCCAGCATTTATTCACCCGCGGAAAAACTGTTTTTT
CASIYSPAEKLFF
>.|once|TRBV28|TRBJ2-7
TGTGCCAGCAGTATAATCACAACAGGGCGCGAGCAGTACTTC
CASSIITTGREQYF
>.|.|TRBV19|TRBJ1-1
TGTGCCAGTACCACCTGGACAACCATGAACACTGAAGCTTTCTTT
CASTTWTTMNTEAFF
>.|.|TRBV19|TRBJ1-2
TGTGCCAGCAGAAACCCGGATGGGGGCTACACCTTC
CASRNPDGGYTF
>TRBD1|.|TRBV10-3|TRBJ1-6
TGTGCCATCACCGACAGGGCCGGGGATTCACCCCTCCACTTT
CAITDRAGDSPLHF
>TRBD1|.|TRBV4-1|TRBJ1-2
TGCGCCAGCAGCCCGGGACAGGGGCGTTATGGCTACACCTTC
CASSPGQGRYGYTF
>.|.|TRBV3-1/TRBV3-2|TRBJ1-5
TGTGCCAGCAGCCAAGATAAAGGGGGGCGGCCCCAGCATTTT
CASSQDKGGRPQHF
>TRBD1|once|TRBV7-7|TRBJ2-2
TGTGCTAGCAGCTTAGGGACAGCGAACACCGGGGAGCTGTTTTTT
CASSLGTANTGELFF
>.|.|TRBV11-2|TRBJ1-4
TGTGCCAGCAGCCCGGCAGCTACTAATGAAAAACTGTTTTTT
CASSPAATNEKLFF
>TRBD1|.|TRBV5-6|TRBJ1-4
TGTGCCAGCAGCTTGATAACAGGGGGCGCGGATGAAAAACTGTTTTTT
CASSLITGGADEKLFF
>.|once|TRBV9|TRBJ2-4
TGTGCCAGCAGCGCCCGCGCGGGACAGCCAAACATTCAGTACTTC
CASSARAGQPNIQYF
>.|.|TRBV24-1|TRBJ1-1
TGTGCCACCAGTGATTTTGGGCGTGAAGCTTTCTTT
CATSDFGREAFF
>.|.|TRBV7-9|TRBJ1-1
TGTGCCAGCAGCTTAGCGCTCAGGGAGGCTGAAGCTTTCTTT
CASSLALREAEAFF
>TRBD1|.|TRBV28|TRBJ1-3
TGTGCCAGCAGCTTTGGACAGGACAGAAACACCATATATTTT
CASSFGQDRNTIYF
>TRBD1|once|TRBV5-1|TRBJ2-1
TGCGCCAGCAGCGTTCAGACAGGGGGCAATGAGCAGTTCTTC
CASSVQTGGNEQFF
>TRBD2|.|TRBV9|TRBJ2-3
TGTGCCAGCAGCAAGAGCGCTAGCGGGATTACTAGCACAGATACGCAGTATTTT
CASSKSASGITSTDTQYF
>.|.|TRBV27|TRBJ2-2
TGTGCCAGCAGTTTTAGAGAGACCGGGGAGCTGTTTTTT
CASSFRETGELFF
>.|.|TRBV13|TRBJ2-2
TGTGCCAGCAGCTTAGTACTCGCCGGGGAGCTGTTTTTT
CASSLVLAGELFF